The 20 T cell receptor beta chains presented below share a single source sample, sequenced in a study of T cells in Graves' hyperthyroidism and ophthalmopathy. RNA transcripts yielded amplified TCR beta CDR3 regions. First-round RT-PCR targeting the TCR CDR3 was performed with the HTBI primer set. MiXCR was run by TCRdb on the multiplex PCR reads, yielding one entry per CDR3 protein. The profile shows 600,000 to 750,000 distinct CDR3 sequences, approximately 15% of them singletons. Sequencing used blood. These receptors all stem from a man between 50 and 59 years old with Graves' hyperthyroidism.

This clonotype has more than one count but fewer than ten. The chain has TRBV2 and TRBJ2-7; 7 nucleotides match TRBD1. CDR3 size: 14 residues. V lost 10 bases and J lost 1; bases outside the gene matches: 10. From germline, CDR1 is SNHLY and CDR2 FYNNEI. The CDR3 DNA is TGTGCCACTTACCGGGACAGCGCTTCCTACGAGCAGTACTTC. Translating gives CATYRDSASYEQYF.

The chain recombines TRBV20-1 with TRBJ2-5, with D tentatively TRBD1 (6 bases). The germline V gene encodes CDR1 DFQATT and CDR2 SNEGSKA (reference sequence). The CDR3 extends over 13 amino acids. V shed 6 bases and J shed 5 bases, with 16 bases lying between them. This chain's CDR3 is CSAPVDSWETQYF. CDR3 nucleotide sequence: TGCAGTGCCCCCGTGGACAGTTGGGAGACCCAGTACTTC.

Details on this clonotype: A junction end diverges from the germline sequence, so it may reflect a read error. The rearrangement links TRBV7-2 to TRBJ1-2; D may be TRBD1 (6 bases). The CDR3 loop spans 14 amino acids. Per the germline V gene, CDR1 is SGHTA and CDR2 is FQGNSA. The CDR3 here is CVSSRIQGKYGYTF. CDR3 coding DNA: TGTGTCAGCAGCCGAATCCAGGGGAAGTATGGCTACACCTTC.

Written as DNA, the CDR3 is TGTGCCTGGAGCCCATGGGCCGGAGATACGCAGTATTTT. It yields the protein CAWSPWAGDTQYF. The chain combines TRBV30 with TRBJ2-3; no definite D call. Per germline, CDR1 GTSNPN and CDR2 SVGIG (reference sequence). This CDR3 has 13 amino acids. Between the trimmed V and J ends, which lost 3 bases and 5 bases, there was a span of 12 bases.

CDR3 DNA: TGTGCCAGCGGGTTAGGGTTCGCTGAAGCTTTCTTT. Protein: CASGLGFAEAFF. V is TRBV7-9 and J is TRBJ1-1; no clear D gene. From germline, CDR1 is SEHNR and CDR2 FQNEAQ (reference sequence). The CDR3 sequence is 12 residues long. V lost 8 bases and J 6 bases, leaving 13 bases between the germline ends.

There are a few counts of this clonotype. The rearrangement uses TRBV7-3 and TRBJ2-2, with a possible D match to TRBD2 (6 bases). Per germline, CDR1 SGHTA and CDR2 FQGTGA. The V end lost 9 bases, the J end lost 2 bases, and 16 bases lay between the germline ends. CDR3 length equals 15 residues. As DNA, the CDR3 is TGTGCCAGTGGCCGACTAGGGATTAACACCGGGGAGCTGTTTTTT. Translating gives CASGRLGINTGELFF.

At least ten counts were recorded for this clonotype. The V and J genes are TRBV15 and TRBJ2-1; 8 bases align to TRBD2. The CDR3 contains 15 residues. CDR1 and CDR2 from the germline V gene are LNHNV and YYDKDF (reference sequence). J gave up 8 bases and V 5 bases, and 11 bases lay outside the gene matches. The DNA for the CDR3 is TGTGCCACCAGCCCCGAGCGGGAGTTTGACGATGAGCAGTTCTTC. This codes for CATSPEREFDDEQFF.

The chain has TRBV7-2 and TRBJ2-3; D might be TRBD1 or TRBD2, each matching 6 bases. Germline values: CDR1 SGHTA, CDR2 FQGNSA. There are 14 residues in the CDR3. Trimming left V 7 bases short and J 4 bases short, with 15 bases between. The CDR3 bases are TGTGCCAGCAACAGGGACTCCAGGCCAGATACGCAGTATTTT. Translated, it gives CASNRDSRPDTQYF.

The V and J genes are TRBV20-1 and TRBJ2-3, with TRBD2 as a possible D gene (5 bases). With 4 bases removed from V and 5 bases from J, the gap between germline ends came to 7 bases. Per the germline V gene, CDR1 is DFQATT and CDR2 is SNEGSKA (reference sequence). This CDR3 has 11 residues. CDR3: CSANEGDTQYF. As DNA, the CDR3 is TGCAGTGCTAACGAGGGAGATACGCAGTATTTT.

The rearrangement links TRBV7-3 to TRBJ2-1, with 8 positions matching TRBD2. The V segment lost 1 base and the J segment 7 bases; nucleotides outside the gene matches: 9. This CDR3 comprises 16 residues. Germline V gene data show CDR1 as SGHTA and CDR2 as FQGTGA. The CDR3 DNA follows: TGTGCCAGCAGCTTAAGTCTCTCGGGAGGGTTAAATGAGCAGTTCTTC. Its translation is CASSLSLSGGLNEQFF.

This clonotype came up many times. With a much larger clone just one base away, this may be a read error. The V call is TRBV7-2, the J call TRBJ2-2; D may be TRBD1 (5 bases). The length of the CDR3 is 14 residues. Germline V gene lookup returns CDR1 SGHTA and CDR2 FQGNSA. Trimming removed 1 base from V and 5 bases from J, with 8 bases in between. The CDR3: CASSLGQKTGELFF. DNA of the CDR3: TGTGCCAGCAGCTTAGGACAGAAGACCGGGGAGCTGTTTTTT.

The chain couples TRBV12-3 or TRBV12-4 to TRBJ2-2, with 7 bases fitting TRBD1. The CDR3 sequence is 18 residues long. J lost 1 base, V lost 7 bases, and 15 bases had no gene match. CDR3 in DNA: TGTGCCAGCACCCCGGCCCCCAGTTGGACAGGGAACACCGGGGAGCTGTTTTTT. This codes for CASTPAPSWTGNTGELFF.

This clonotype was seen repeatedly, ten times or more. The chain has TRBV5-6 and TRBJ2-7, with D unclear. Per germline, CDR1 SGHDT and CDR2 YYEEEE. V was pared by 3 bases and J by 4 bases, with 14 bases between. The CDR3 has 14 residues. The CDR3 loop reads CASSSHAGAYEQYF. Written as DNA, the CDR3 is TGTGCCAGCAGCTCCCATGCAGGCGCTTACGAGCAGTACTTC.

This clonotype was counted at least ten times. The gene calls are TRBV6-1 and TRBJ1-3, with 9 bases matching TRBD1. Germline-derived CDR1 and CDR2 are MNHNS and SASEGT. This CDR3 is 15 amino acids long. V lost 5 bases, J lost 6 bases, and 8 bases stayed unmatched. This CDR3 reads CASSYIGDRANTIYF. The DNA for the CDR3 is TGTGCCAGCAGTTATATTGGGGACAGGGCAAACACCATATATTTT.

This rearrangement joins TRBV2 to TRBJ1-3; TRBD1 might be the D (6 bases). V lost 6 bases, J lost 0 bases, and 9 bases lay in between. This CDR3 comprises 14 residues. The germline gives CDR1 SNHLY, CDR2 FYNNEI. CDR3 nucleotides: TGTGCCAGCAGAGACAGGAGCTCTGGAAACACCATATATTTT. Translated, it gives CASRDRSSGNTIYF.

This clonotype was seen once. Germline is not matched at one junction end, which may reflect a read error. The chain recombines TRBV19 with TRBJ1-5; the D is unclear. Germline V lookup: CDR1 LNHDA, CDR2 SQIVND (reference sequence). The CDR3 covers 15 residues. In nucleotides, the CDR3 is TGTGCCAGTAGTATAGAACCCTCTAGCGATCAGCCCCAGCATTTT. Protein sequence: CASSIEPSSDQPQHF. The full variable domain, its missing parts supplied by reference TRBV19 and TRBJ1-5, is DGGITQSPKYLFRKEGQNVTLSCEQNLNHDAMYWYRQDPGQGLRLIYYSQIVNDFQKGDIAEGYSVSREKKESFPLTVTSAQKNPTAFYLCASSIEPSSDQPQHFGDGTRLSIL.

The chain couples TRBV28 to TRBJ1-5; perhaps TRBD1 as D (6 bases). Trimming removed 8 bases at V and 4 bases at J, with 15 bases between. This CDR3 spans 14 amino acids. Germline V gives CDR1 MDHEN, CDR2 SYDVKM. CDR3 bases: TGTGCCAGCGTGAAACAGGGAAGGAATCAGCCCCAGCATTTT. It yields the protein CASVKQGRNQPQHF.

The rearrangement joins TRBV25-1 to TRBJ2-7, with 7 positions matching TRBD2. Unmatched junction bases numbered 6, after V lost 7 bases and J lost 3 bases. CDR1 and CDR2 (germline): MGHDK, SYGVNS. This CDR3 comprises 13 residues. The CDR3 region is CASTPRDYYEQYF. CDR3 sequence (DNA): TGTGCCAGCACCCCCCGGGACTACTACGAGCAGTACTTC.

The table lists this clonotype with many counts. This chain links TRBV27 with TRBJ2-7; 9 bases are shared with TRBD1. The V and J ends lost 0 bases and 9 bases, in that order; junction bases with no gene match: 12. The CDR3 is 16 residues long. Germline CDR1 is MNHEY and CDR2 is SMNVEV (reference sequence). Here the CDR3 DNA reads TGTGCCAGCAGTTTATCGAATCCCGGGACAGGGCGGCCGCAGTACTTC. Amino acid sequence: CASSLSNPGTGRPQYF.

In the case of this clonotype: A single base separates this from a much larger clone, so it may be a read error. This sequence joins TRBV5-4 and TRBJ2-5; D not resolved. Per the germline V gene, CDR1 is SGHNT and CDR2 is YYREEE (reference sequence). The CDR3 totals 13 residues. The V gene lost 4 bases and the J gene lost 1 base, with 8 bases spanning the gap. CDR3 nucleotide sequence: TGTGCCAGCAGCCCAGACTTCCAAGAGACCCAGTACTTC. Translated: CASSPDFQETQYF. Full variable domain (missing parts from reference TRBV5-4 and TRBJ2-5): ETGVTQSPTHLIKTRGQQVTLRCSSQSGHNTVSWYQQALGQGPQFIFQYYREEENGRGNFPPRFSGLQFPNYSSELNVNALELDDSALYLCASSPDFQETQYFGPGTRLLVL.